This entry concerns a single TCR beta chain. Its specificity is not known. A read error may account for a junction end that differs from germline. The data were taken from a study of tumor and adjacent non-tumor tissue in lung cancer. The CDR3 is 20 amino acids. Germline values: CDR1 LGHNA, CDR2 YNFKEQ. A modified ARM-PCR protocol with three rounds of nested PCR amplified TCRbeta. Using its own MiXCR run on the multiplex PCR reads, TCRdb lists one record per CDR3 protein. The sample has about 86,000 distinct CDR3 sequences; 75% to 85% are singletons. Study conclusions and caveats: Normal lung showed higher cumulative top 100 clone frequency than tumor. Tumor tissue had significantly higher TCR diversity than normal lung.

This sample's RNA came from whole unsorted tissue. More than 3 cm separated this lung sample from the edge of the tumor. The clonotype comes from a woman aged 50 to 60 with non-small cell lung cancer. This sequence joins TRBV4-2 and TRBJ2-3; 10 bases match TRBD2. Sequenced: distant non-tumor lung tissue. CDR3 in DNA: TGTGCCGGCAGCCCTACTCCGGGACCAGCGGGAGGGTCTGGCACAGATACGCTGTATTTT. Protein product: CAGSPTPGPAGGSGTDTLYF.